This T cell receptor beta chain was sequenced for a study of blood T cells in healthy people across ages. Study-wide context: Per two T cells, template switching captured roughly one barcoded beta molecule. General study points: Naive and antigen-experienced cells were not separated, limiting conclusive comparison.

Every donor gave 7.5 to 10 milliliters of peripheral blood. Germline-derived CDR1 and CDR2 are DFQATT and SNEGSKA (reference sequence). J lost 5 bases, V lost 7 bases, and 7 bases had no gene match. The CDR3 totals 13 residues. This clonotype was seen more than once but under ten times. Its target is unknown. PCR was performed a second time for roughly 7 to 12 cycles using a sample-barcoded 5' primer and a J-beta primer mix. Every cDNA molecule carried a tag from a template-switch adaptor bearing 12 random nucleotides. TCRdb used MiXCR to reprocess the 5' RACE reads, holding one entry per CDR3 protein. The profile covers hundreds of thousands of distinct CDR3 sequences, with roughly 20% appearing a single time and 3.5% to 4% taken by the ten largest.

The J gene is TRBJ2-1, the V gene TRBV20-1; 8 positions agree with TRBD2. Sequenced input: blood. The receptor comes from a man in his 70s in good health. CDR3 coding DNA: TGCAGTGGCATAGCGGGAAACCACAATGAGCAGTTCTTC. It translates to CSGIAGNHNEQFF.